This TCR beta chain was found in a study of sequential checkpoint blockade in melanoma. The overall study: DNA from 70 to 95 pretreatment tumor samples underwent TCRβ immunosequencing. The study's findings and limits: For nivolumab-first patients, baseline tumor clonality was associated with response. Patients with week-13 increases in T-cell fraction and clonality benefited about 30 times more often.

Measured with immunoSEQ multiplex PCR; TCRdb has only the in-frame clones, and not every one. The profile shows 5,500 to 9,000 clones, about 28% of them singletons. V lost 5 bases, J lost 6 bases, and 8 bases lay in between. The CDR3 covers 11 residues. Documented treatment: randomized to nivolumab then ipilimumab (arm A) or the reverse (arm B). No patient had prior DNA-damaging chemotherapy. By proportion, this clone is large (0.1 to 1%). Its antigen is currently unknown. The receptor was isolated from a human donor with melanoma. V is TRBV6-7 and J is TRBJ2-7; D call uncertain. TRBV6-7 is an ORF; its function is uncertain. Sequencing used tumor tissue (inferred from file names), obtained from a patient given nivolumab and ipilimumab in sequence. CDR3 in amino acids: CASSEMGEQYF. DNA for the CDR3: TGTGCCAGCAGTGAGATGGGCGAGCAGTACTTC.